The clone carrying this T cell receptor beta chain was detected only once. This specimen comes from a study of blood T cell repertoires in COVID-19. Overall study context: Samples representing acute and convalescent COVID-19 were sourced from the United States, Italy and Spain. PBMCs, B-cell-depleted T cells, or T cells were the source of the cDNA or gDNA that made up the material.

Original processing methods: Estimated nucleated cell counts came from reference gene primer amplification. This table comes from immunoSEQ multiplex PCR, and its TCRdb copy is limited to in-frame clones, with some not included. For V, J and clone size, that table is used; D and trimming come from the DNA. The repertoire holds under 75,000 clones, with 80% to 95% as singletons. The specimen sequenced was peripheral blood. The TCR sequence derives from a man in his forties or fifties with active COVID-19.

The CDR3: CASSDWRADKNIQYF. CDR3 DNA: TGTGCCAGCAGTGACTGGCGGGCGGATAAAAACATTCAGTACTTC. The rearrangement uses TRBV2 and TRBJ2-4, with D tentatively TRBD2 (5 bases). Per the germline V gene, CDR1 is SNHLY and CDR2 is FYNNEI. This CDR3 spans 15 amino acids. The V end lost 3 bases, the J end lost 4 bases, and 13 bases lay between the germline ends.